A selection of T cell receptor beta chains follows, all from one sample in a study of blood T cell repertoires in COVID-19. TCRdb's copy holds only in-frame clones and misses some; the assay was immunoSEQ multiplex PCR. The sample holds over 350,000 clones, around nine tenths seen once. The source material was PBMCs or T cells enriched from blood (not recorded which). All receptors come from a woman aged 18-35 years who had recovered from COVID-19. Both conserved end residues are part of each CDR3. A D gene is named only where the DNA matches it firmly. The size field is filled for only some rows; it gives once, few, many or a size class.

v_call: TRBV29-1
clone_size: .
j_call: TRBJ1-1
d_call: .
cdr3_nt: TGCAGCGTTGCGGGGGGACGGATGAACACTGAAGCTTTCTTT
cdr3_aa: CSVAGGRMNTEAFF

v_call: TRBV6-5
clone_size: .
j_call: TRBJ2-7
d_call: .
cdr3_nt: TGTGCCAGCACCTTCTCTATCTCCAGGGGCTACGAGCAGTACTTC
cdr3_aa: CASTFSISRGYEQYF

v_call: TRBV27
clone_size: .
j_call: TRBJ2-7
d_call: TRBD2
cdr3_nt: TGTGCCAGCAGTTTTGCAGCGGGGGGTTTCTACGAGCAGTACTTC
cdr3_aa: CASSFAAGGFYEQYF

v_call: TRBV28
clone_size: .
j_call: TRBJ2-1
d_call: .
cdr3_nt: TGTGCCAGCAGTCCCCGAAGGGGAGGCAATGAGCAGTTCTTC
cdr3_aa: CASSPRRGGNEQFF

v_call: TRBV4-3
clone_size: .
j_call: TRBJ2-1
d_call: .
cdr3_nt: TGCGCCAGCAGCCCTTCTTGGGGGCATGAGCAGTTCTTC
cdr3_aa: CASSPSWGHEQFF

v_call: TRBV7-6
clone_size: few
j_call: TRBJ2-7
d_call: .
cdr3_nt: TGTGCCAGCAGCTTGGCAGACTACTACGAGCAGTACTTC
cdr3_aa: CASSLADYYEQYF

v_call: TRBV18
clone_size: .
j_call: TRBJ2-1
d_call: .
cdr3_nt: TGTGCCAGCTCACCGCAGGGAAGGCCTAACTCGTTTGAGCAGTTCTTC
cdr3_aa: CASSPQGRPNSFEQFF

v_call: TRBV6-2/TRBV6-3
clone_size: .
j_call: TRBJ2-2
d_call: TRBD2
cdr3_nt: TGTGCCAGCAGTTACTCTAGCGGGGGCGCGAACACCGGGGAGCTGTTTTTT
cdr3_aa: CASSYSSGGANTGELFF

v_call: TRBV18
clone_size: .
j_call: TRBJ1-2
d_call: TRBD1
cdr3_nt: TGTGCCAGCTCACCTCGGGACAGGATACCCCCTGGCTACACCTTC
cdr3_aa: CASSPRDRIPPGYTF

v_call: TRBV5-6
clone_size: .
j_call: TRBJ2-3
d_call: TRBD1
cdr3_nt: TGTGCCAGCAGCCGGAGGGACGGGACAGGGGTCACAGATACGCAGTATTTT
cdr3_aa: CASSRRDGTGVTDTQYF

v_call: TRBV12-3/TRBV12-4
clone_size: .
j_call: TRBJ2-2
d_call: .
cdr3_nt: TGTGCCAGCAGTTTAGAAGCCGGCGGGGAGCTGTTTTTT
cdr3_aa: CASSLEAGGELFF

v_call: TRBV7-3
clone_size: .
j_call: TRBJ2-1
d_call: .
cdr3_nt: TGTGCCAGCAGCTTAGGAGGAGAAACCTACAATGAGCAGTTCTTC
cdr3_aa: CASSLGGETYNEQFF

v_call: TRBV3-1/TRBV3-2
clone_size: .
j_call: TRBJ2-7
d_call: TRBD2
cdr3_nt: TGTGCCAGCAGCCAAGTGGCCCCTAGCGGGAGAACCTACGAGCAGTACTTC
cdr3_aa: CASSQVAPSGRTYEQYF

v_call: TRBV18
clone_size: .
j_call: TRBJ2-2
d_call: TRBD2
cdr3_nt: TGTGCCAGCTCGCGGCAACTAGCGGGGGAGAGGAACACCGGGGAGCTGTTTTTT
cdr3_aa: CASSRQLAGERNTGELFF

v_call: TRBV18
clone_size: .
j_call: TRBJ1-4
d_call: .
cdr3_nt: TGTGCCAGCTCACCCCGGACATCTAATGAAAAACTGTTTTTT
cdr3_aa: CASSPRTSNEKLFF

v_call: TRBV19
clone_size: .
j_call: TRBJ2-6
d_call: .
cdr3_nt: TGTGCCAGTAGTATGATACTGAACTCTGGGGCCAACGTCCTGACTTTC
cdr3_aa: CASSMILNSGANVLTF

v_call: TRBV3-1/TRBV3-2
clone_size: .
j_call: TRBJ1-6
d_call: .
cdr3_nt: TGTGCCGCGGGATCCTATAATTCACCCCTCCACTTT
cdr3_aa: CAAGSYNSPLHF

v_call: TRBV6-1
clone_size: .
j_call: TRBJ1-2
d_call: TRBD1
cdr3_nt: TGTGCCAGCAGTGAAAGAAAGGGACAGCTCTATGGCTACACCTTC
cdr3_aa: CASSERKGQLYGYTF

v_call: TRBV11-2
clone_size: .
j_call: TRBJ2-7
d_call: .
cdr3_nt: TGTGCCAGCAGCCCAGGGGCAACTCGGGCCTACGAGCAGTACTTC
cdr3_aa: CASSPGATRAYEQYF

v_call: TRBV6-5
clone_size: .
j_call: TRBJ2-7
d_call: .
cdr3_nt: TGTGCCAGCAGTTTACAGGTTAGCTCCTACGAGCAGTACTTC
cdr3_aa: CASSLQVSSYEQYF

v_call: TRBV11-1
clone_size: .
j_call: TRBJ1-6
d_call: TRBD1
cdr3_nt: TGTGCCAGCAGCCGGGACAGGGGGAACTATAATTCACCCCTCCACTTT
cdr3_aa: CASSRDRGNYNSPLHF

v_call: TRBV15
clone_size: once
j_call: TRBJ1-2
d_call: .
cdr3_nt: TGTGCCACCAGCAGAGAGCACGGCGGGGGCTATGGCTACACCTTC
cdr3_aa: CATSREHGGGYGYTF

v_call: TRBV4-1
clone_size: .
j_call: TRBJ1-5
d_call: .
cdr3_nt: TGCGCCAGCAGCCAAGATATAACACCCAATCAGCCCCAGCATTTT
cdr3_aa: CASSQDITPNQPQHF

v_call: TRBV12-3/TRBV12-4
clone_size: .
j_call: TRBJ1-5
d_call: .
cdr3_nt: TGTGCCAGCAGTTTCAACAATCAGCCCCAGCATTTT
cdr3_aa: CASSFNNQPQHF

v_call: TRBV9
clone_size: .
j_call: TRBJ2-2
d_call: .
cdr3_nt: TGTGCCAGCAGCGACACAGGGCTCATCGATCACGCCGGGGAGCTGTTTTTT
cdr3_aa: CASSDTGLIDHAGELFF

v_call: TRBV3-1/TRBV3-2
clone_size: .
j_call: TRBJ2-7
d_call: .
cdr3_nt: TGTGCCAGCAGCCAAGAGCTATTACGATCCTACGAGCAGTACTTC
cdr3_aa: CASSQELLRSYEQYF

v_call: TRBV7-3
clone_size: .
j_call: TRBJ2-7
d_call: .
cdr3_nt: TGTGCCAGCAGCTTATATCGCGGCAGCTACGAGCAGTACTTC
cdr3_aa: CASSLYRGSYEQYF

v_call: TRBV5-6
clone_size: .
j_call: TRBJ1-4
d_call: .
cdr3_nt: TGTGCCAGCAGCTTAAACATAATGGCGGGAACTAATGAAAAACTGTTTTTT
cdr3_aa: CASSLNIMAGTNEKLFF

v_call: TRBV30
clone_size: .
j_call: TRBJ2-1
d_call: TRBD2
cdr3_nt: TGTGCTTGGGGACTAGCGGGGGGCTCACCGTACAATGAGCAGTTCTTC
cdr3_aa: CAWGLAGGSPYNEQFF

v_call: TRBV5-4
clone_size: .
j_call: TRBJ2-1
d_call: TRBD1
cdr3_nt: TGTGCCAGCAGCTCGGACAGGCGCGGTGCCCACTCCTACAATGAGCAGTTCTTC
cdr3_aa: CASSSDRRGAHSYNEQFF

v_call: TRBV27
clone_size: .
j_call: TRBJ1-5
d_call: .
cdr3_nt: TGTGCTAGGGAGGGCGAGTTAAGCCAGCCCCAGCATTTT
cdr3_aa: CAREGELSQPQHF

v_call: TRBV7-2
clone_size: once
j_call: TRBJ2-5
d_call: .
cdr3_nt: TGTGCCAGCACCTCGCGCGGGGAGACCCAGTACTTC
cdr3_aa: CASTSRGETQYF